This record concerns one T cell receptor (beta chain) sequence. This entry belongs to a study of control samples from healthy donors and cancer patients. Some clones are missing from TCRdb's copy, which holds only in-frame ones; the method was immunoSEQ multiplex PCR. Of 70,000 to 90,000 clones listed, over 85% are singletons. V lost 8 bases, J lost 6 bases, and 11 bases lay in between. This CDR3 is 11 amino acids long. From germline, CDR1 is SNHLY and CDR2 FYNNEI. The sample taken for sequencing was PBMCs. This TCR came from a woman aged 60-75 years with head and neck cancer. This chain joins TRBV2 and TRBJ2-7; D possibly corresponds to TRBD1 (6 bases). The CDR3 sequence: CASQGIIEQYF. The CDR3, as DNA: TGTGCCAGCCAGGGGATAATCGAGCAGTACTTC.